A selection of T cell receptor beta chains follows, all from one sample in a study of blood T cells in healthy people across ages. TCRdb passed the 5' RACE reads through MiXCR, listing each CDR3 protein once. Found here are over 750,000 distinct CDR3 sequences, 20% to 30% of them singletons; the top ten hold 9.4%. The same specimen was also included in a second study, on T cells of mothers and their children.

The specimen sequenced was blood. The receptors here all came from a boy younger than 18 in good health. Each CDR3 is given with its conserved first and last residue. Fields, in order: J gene, clone size, D gene, V gene, CDR3 DNA, CDR3 protein. The D gene is left open where the match is weak. Size is stated for part of the rows, as once, few or many counts, or as a class when the clone is expanded.

J: TRBJ2-1; size: .; D: .; V: TRBV27; DNA: TGTGCCAGCATCCTAGAACGTGACAGCCCTTACAATGAGCAGTTCTTC; CDR3: CASILERDSPYNEQFF
J: TRBJ2-7; size: .; D: TRBD2; V: TRBV3-1; DNA: TGTGCCAGCAGCCAGGACATTCTAGCGGCTGCCAACTACGAGCAGTACTTC; CDR3: CASSQDILAAANYEQYF
J: TRBJ2-5; size: .; D: TRBD2; V: TRBV12-3/TRBV12-4; DNA: TGTGCCAGCAGTTTAGGACTAGCGGAATGGGGAGAGACCCAGTACTTC; CDR3: CASSLGLAEWGETQYF
J: TRBJ1-4; size: .; D: .; V: TRBV5-4; DNA: TGTGCCAGCAGCTTGGCCGGGGATGAAAAACTGTTTTTT; CDR3: CASSLAGDEKLFF
J: TRBJ2-1; size: .; D: TRBD1; V: TRBV29-1; DNA: TGCAGCGTTGAAGATCCGGACAGGTCATACAATGAGCAGTTCTTC; CDR3: CSVEDPDRSYNEQFF
J: TRBJ2-5; size: .; D: .; V: TRBV12-3/TRBV12-4; DNA: TGTGCCAGCAGCCAAACTAGTAGCGGGACCCAGTACTTC; CDR3: CASSQTSSGTQYF
J: TRBJ2-4; size: .; D: TRBD2; V: TRBV20-1; DNA: TGCAGTGTTGCCCCGGCGGGAGGGGCAAACATTCAGTACTTC; CDR3: CSVAPAGGANIQYF
J: TRBJ2-2; size: few; D: .; V: TRBV6-6; DNA: TGTGCCAGCAGTTACCGGGACGCCAACACCGGGGAGCTGTTTTTT; CDR3: CASSYRDANTGELFF
J: TRBJ2-7; size: .; D: TRBD2; V: TRBV12-3/TRBV12-4; DNA: TGTGCCAGCAGTGGGGGGGAAGGAGGCTACGAGCAGTACTTC; CDR3: CASSGGEGGYEQYF
J: TRBJ1-1; size: .; D: .; V: TRBV7-9; DNA: TGTGCCAGCGGCTCAGGAGGGGACGCGAGAACTGAAGCTTTCTTT; CDR3: CASGSGGDARTEAFF
J: TRBJ2-5; size: .; D: .; V: TRBV4-1; DNA: TGCGCCAGCAGCCAAGTTGGGAGAGGGGAGACCCAGTACTTC; CDR3: CASSQVGRGETQYF
J: TRBJ2-1; size: .; D: .; V: TRBV20-1; DNA: TGCAGTGCGCCGAAGATGGGGGACGAGCAGTTCTTC; CDR3: CSAPKMGDEQFF
J: TRBJ1-1; size: .; D: .; V: TRBV7-9; DNA: TGTGCCAGTAGCAAAAGACGGGATGGGACCACTGAAGCTTTCTTT; CDR3: CASSKRRDGTTEAFF
J: TRBJ2-1; size: many; D: .; V: TRBV4-2; DNA: TGTGCCAGCAGCCAAGAAACAGGTTCCAATGAGCAGTTCTTC; CDR3: CASSQETGSNEQFF
J: TRBJ1-2; size: .; D: .; V: TRBV6-6; DNA: TGTGCCAGCAGAGGACAGCCGGGAGGAAGTAACTATGGCTACACCTTC; CDR3: CASRGQPGGSNYGYTF
J: TRBJ2-5; size: .; D: .; V: TRBV20-1; DNA: TGCAGTGCTAGAGATCCCCGACTCCCCATAGAGACCCAGTACTTC; CDR3: CSARDPRLPIETQYF
J: TRBJ1-2; size: few; D: .; V: TRBV7-2; DNA: TGTGCCAGCACCATACTCCCGGACAGAGGTGGCTACACCTTC; CDR3: CASTILPDRGGYTF
J: TRBJ2-7; size: .; D: .; V: TRBV27; DNA: TGTGCCAGCAGTTTGAATCAGGGATACGAGCAGTACTTC; CDR3: CASSLNQGYEQYF
J: TRBJ2-7; size: once; D: TRBD2; V: TRBV20-1; DNA: TGCAGTGCTAGAGATGCGGGAGTATCCTACGAGCAGTACTTC; CDR3: CSARDAGVSYEQYF
J: TRBJ2-2; size: few; D: TRBD1; V: TRBV4-2; DNA: TGTGCCAGCAGCCAAGTCATCCGGGACAGGGCGAACACCGGGGAGCTGTTTTTT; CDR3: CASSQVIRDRANTGELFF
J: TRBJ2-1; size: .; D: .; V: TRBV20-1; DNA: TGCAGTGCTAGAGCTCCCCAGAGCTCCTACAATGAGCAGTTCTTC; CDR3: CSARAPQSSYNEQFF
J: TRBJ2-5; size: .; D: .; V: TRBV6-6; DNA: TGTGCCAGCAAATACGGTGGGAGTAGGGAGACCCAGTACTTC; CDR3: CASKYGGSRETQYF
J: TRBJ2-7; size: .; D: TRBD1; V: TRBV28; DNA: TGTGCCAGCAGTGCCCAGGACAGGGGGAAAGACGAGCAGTACTTC; CDR3: CASSAQDRGKDEQYF
J: TRBJ1-1; size: .; D: .; V: TRBV6-5; DNA: TGTGCCAGCAGTTACTCCCCCGTGCCCGTGAACACTGAAGCTTTCTTT; CDR3: CASSYSPVPVNTEAFF
J: TRBJ2-3; size: .; D: .; V: TRBV5-1; DNA: TGCGCCAGCAGCCGTTTCAGCGTTTCCCCCACAGATACGCAGTATTTT; CDR3: CASSRFSVSPTDTQYF
J: TRBJ2-5; size: .; D: TRBD1; V: TRBV12-3/TRBV12-4; DNA: TGTGCCAGCAGTCCGCGGACAGGGGGCGGAGAGACCCAGTACTTC; CDR3: CASSPRTGGGETQYF
J: TRBJ2-5; size: .; D: TRBD2; V: TRBV5-5; DNA: TGTGCCAGCAGCTTCCTAGCGGAAGTGGAGACCCAGTACTTC; CDR3: CASSFLAEVETQYF
J: TRBJ2-4; size: few; D: .; V: TRBV12-3/TRBV12-4; DNA: TGTGCCAGCAGTGAGAGGGACATTCAGTACTTC; CDR3: CASSERDIQYF
J: TRBJ1-1; size: .; D: .; V: TRBV12-3/TRBV12-4; DNA: TGTGCCAGCAGTTTAGTTACAGGGAAAGCTTTCTTT; CDR3: CASSLVTGKAFF
J: TRBJ2-3; size: few; D: TRBD1; V: TRBV12-3/TRBV12-4; DNA: TGTGCCAGCAGTTTCGGACAGGGTGACACAGATACGCAGTATTTT; CDR3: CASSFGQGDTDTQYF